Listed below are T cell receptor beta chains from one sample, sequenced in a study of T cell responses to AZD1222 COVID-19 vaccine. TCRdb's copy holds only in-frame clones and misses some; the assay was immunoSEQ multiplex PCR. This table has over 45,000 clones, approximately 88% appearing once. Source: peripheral blood, taken 28 days after the second AZD1222 dose. These receptors originate from an adult who received the AZD1222 COVID-19 vaccine. CDR3s leave out the opening cysteine and the closing phenylalanine or tryptophan. Each record gives: V gene, clone size, CDR3 protein. Expanded clones are given a class, and other clones once, few, many or no size at all.

v_call: TRBV19; clone_size: NA; cdr3_aa: ASSLRLAGVFYNEQF
v_call: TRBV6-5; clone_size: NA; cdr3_aa: AATSPGNTIY
v_call: TRBV6-5; clone_size: NA; cdr3_aa: ASSYSFEGATEAF
v_call: TRBV30; clone_size: once; cdr3_aa: AWKLAYSTDTQY
v_call: TRBV6-5; clone_size: NA; cdr3_aa: ASRRYGGTEAF
v_call: TRBV30; clone_size: NA; cdr3_aa: AWSVRHQAGTNYGYT
v_call: TRBV6-9; clone_size: NA; cdr3_aa: ASSYRDTEAF
v_call: TRBV4-2; clone_size: NA; cdr3_aa: ASSIQGALNSPLH
v_call: TRBV19; clone_size: NA; cdr3_aa: ASSSPASNYGYT
v_call: TRBV18; clone_size: NA; cdr3_aa: ASSRSGQEYNEQF
v_call: TRBV4-2; clone_size: NA; cdr3_aa: ASSRWGSQGKTNYGYT
v_call: TRBV11-3; clone_size: few; cdr3_aa: ASSVGGGGGRGTGELF
v_call: TRBV7-2; clone_size: NA; cdr3_aa: AGSGANVLT
v_call: TRBV28; clone_size: NA; cdr3_aa: ASSRGRREPYNEQF
v_call: TRBV11-2; clone_size: once; cdr3_aa: ASSSTGGNSPLH